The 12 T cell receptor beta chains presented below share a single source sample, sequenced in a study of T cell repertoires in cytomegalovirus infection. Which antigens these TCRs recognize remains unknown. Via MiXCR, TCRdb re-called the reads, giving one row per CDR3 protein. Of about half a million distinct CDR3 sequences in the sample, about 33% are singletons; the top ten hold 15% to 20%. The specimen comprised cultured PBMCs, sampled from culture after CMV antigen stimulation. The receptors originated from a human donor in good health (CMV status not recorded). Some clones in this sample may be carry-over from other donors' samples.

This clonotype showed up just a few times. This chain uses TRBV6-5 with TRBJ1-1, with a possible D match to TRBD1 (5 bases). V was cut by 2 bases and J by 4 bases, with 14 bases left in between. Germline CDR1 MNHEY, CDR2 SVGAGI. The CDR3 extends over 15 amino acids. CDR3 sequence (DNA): TGTGCCAGCAGTTACGGGTCCAGGGTGGCCACTGAAGCTTTCTTT. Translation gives CASSYGSRVATEAFF.

The CDR3 DNA is TGTGCCAGCAAAACCTCGTCTCGGAGTTGGGATGAGCAGTTCTTC. Its protein is CASKTSSRSWDEQFF. The chain has TRBV7-9 and TRBJ2-1; D is ambiguous. V was shortened by 7 bases and J by 8 bases, with 21 bases between the two germline ends. The CDR3 consists of 15 residues. Germline V gives CDR1 SEHNR, CDR2 FQNEAQ (reference sequence).

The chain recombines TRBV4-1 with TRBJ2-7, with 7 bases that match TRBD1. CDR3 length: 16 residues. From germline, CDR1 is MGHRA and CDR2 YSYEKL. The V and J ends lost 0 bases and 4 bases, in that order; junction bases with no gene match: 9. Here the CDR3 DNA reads TGCGCCAGCAGCCAAGAAAGCCGGGACAGTATTTACGAGCAGTACTTC. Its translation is CASSQESRDSIYEQYF.

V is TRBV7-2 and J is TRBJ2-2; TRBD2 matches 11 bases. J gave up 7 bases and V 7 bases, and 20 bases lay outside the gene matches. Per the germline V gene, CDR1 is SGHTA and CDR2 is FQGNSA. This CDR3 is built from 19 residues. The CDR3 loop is CASIIDWVAGGPGHGELFF. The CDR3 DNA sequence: TGTGCCAGCATCATAGACTGGGTAGCGGGAGGGCCGGGGCACGGGGAGCTGTTTTTT.

CDR3 bases: TGTGCCAGCAGTGAAGGAGCGGGGATACGGTTTTGGTTCTTC. This encodes CASSEGAGIRFWFF. This sequence joins TRBV2 and TRBJ2-1; 7 bases map to TRBD2. Germline loops: CDR1 SNHLY, CDR2 FYNNEI. The CDR3 spans 14 residues. Trimming took 1 base from V and 15 from J; bases not matched to a gene: 12. The complete variable domain, with remaining parts taken from reference TRBV2 and TRBJ2-1, reads EPEVTQTPSHQVTQMGQEVILRCVPISNHLYFYWYRQILGQKVEFLVSFYNNEISEKSEIFDDQFSVERPDGSNFTLKIRSTKLEDSAMYFCASSEGAGIRFWFFGPGTRLTVL.

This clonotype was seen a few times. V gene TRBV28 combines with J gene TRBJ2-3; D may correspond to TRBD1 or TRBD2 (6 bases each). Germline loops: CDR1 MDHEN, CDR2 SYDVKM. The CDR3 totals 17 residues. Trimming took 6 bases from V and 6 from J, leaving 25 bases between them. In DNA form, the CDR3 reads TGTGCCAGCAGCGGCACTAGGGGGGCGTCGTTTGGGGATACGCAGTATTTT. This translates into CASSGTRGASFGDTQYF.

The CDR3 bases are TGTGCCATCAGTAAGAGGGACTTAATGCAAGAGACCCAGTACTTC. It is translated as CAISKRDLMQETQYF. This rearrangement joins TRBV10-3 to TRBJ2-5, with D maybe TRBD2 (6 bases). The CDR3 spans 15 residues. Trimming pared 5 bases from V and 2 bases from J, leaving 15 bases between. Germline CDR1 ENHRY, CDR2 SYGVKD.

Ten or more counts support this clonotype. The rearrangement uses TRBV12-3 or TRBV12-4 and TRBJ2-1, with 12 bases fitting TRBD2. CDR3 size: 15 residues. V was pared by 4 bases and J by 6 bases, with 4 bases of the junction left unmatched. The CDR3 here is CASSSSGRALNEQFF. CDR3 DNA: TGTGCCAGCAGTTCTAGCGGGAGGGCCCTCAATGAGCAGTTCTTC.

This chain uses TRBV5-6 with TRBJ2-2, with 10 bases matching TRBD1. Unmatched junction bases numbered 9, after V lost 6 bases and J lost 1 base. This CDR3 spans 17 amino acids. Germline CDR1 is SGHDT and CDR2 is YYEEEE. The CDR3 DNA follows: TGTGCCAGCAACTTCGACCGGGACAGGGGGAACACCGGGGAGCTGTTTTTT. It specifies CASNFDRDRGNTGELFF. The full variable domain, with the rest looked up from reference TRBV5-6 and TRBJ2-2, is DAGVTQSPTHLIKTRGQQVTLRCSPKSGHDTVSWYQQALGQGPQFIFQYYEEEERQRGNFPDRFSGHQFPNYSSELNVNALLLGDSALYLCASNFDRDRGNTGELFFGEGSRLTVL.

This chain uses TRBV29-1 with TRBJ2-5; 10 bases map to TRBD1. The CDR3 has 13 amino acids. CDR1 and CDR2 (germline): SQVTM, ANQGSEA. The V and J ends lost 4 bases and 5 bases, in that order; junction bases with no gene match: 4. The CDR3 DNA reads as TGCAGCGTTGCGACAGGGGGCTTTGAGACCCAGTACTTC. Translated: CSVATGGFETQYF.

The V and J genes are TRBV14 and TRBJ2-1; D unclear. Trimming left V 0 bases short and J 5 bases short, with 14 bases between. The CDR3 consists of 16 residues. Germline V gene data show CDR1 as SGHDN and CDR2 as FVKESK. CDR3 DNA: TGTGCCAGCAGCCAAGATTCATACTGGAAAAACAATGAGCAGTTCTTC. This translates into CASSQDSYWKNNEQFF.

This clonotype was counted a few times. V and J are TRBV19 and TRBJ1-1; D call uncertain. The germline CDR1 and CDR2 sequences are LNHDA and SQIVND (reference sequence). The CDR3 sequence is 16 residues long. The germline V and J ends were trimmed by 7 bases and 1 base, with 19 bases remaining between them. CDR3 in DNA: TGTGCCAGTAAGGCTTTGGCAAGAAAGTCGAACACTGAAGCTTTCTTT. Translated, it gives CASKALARKSNTEAFF.